The 30 T cell receptor beta chains in this list originate from one sample, sequenced in a study of monozygotic twins with cystic fibrosis. Clones were sequenced by immunoSEQ multiplex PCR, and TCRdb holds only the in-frame ones, with some missing. The table has about 10,000 clones, 99% to 99.4% seen once; the top ten hold roughly 0.4%. Sequencing was carried out using blood. The receptors derive from a man aged 18-30 years with cystic fibrosis.

The chain couples TRBV6-5 to TRBJ2-2; 7 bases fit TRBD1. This CDR3 comprises 15 residues. V trimming: 6 bases; J trimming: 1 base; junction bases outside the gene matches: 5. In germline, CDR1 is MNHEY, CDR2 SVGAGI. CDR3 nucleotide sequence: TGTGCCAGCAGAAACAGGGGCGAGAACACCGGGGAGCTGTTTTTT. Translated: CASRNRGENTGELFF.

This rearrangement joins TRBV7-2 to TRBJ2-7, with D possibly being TRBD2 (5 bases). Germline V gene data show CDR1 as SGHTA and CDR2 as FQGNSA. The CDR3 consists of 14 residues. Trimming cost V 3 bases and J 2 bases, with 11 bases left between them. CDR3 in DNA: TGTGCCAGCAGCTTTCTGGCGGGCCCCTACGAGCAGTACTTC. The encoded protein is CASSFLAGPYEQYF.

V gene TRBV7-9 combines with J gene TRBJ2-3; TRBD1 is a possible D gene (6 bases). V gave up 4 bases and J gave up 5 bases, with 22 bases separating them. This CDR3 comprises 17 residues. CDR1 SEHNR and CDR2 FQNEAQ come from the germline V gene (reference sequence). CDR3 in amino acids: CASSSYRDTRGRDTQYF. The CDR3 nucleotides are TGTGCCAGCAGCTCGTACCGGGACACCCGCGGCAGAGATACGCAGTATTTT.

The CDR3 sequence: CASSLRGQGAYEQYF. The CDR3 region has the DNA TGTGCCAGCAGTTTAAGAGGACAGGGGGCCTACGAGCAGTACTTC. The V call is TRBV28, the J call TRBJ2-7, with 10 bases identical to TRBD1. V dropped 2 bases and J dropped 2; count of bases not matched to a gene: 3. The germline gives CDR1 MDHEN, CDR2 SYDVKM. The CDR3 is made up of 15 amino acids.

This chain connects TRBV14 to TRBJ2-7; the D is unclear. The CDR3 is 15 amino acids. Trimming took 0 bases from V and 1 from J, leaving 10 bases between them. CDR1 is SGHDN, CDR2 FVKESK, per germline. CDR3 protein: CASSQERYKSYEQYF. The CDR3 coding sequence is TGTGCCAGCAGCCAAGAAAGGTACAAGTCCTACGAGCAGTACTTC. Using reference TRBV14 and TRBJ2-7 for the parts outside the CDR3, the full variable domain is EAGVTQFPSHSVIEKGQTVTLRCDPISGHDNLYWYRRVMGKEIKFLLHFVKESKQDESGMPNNRFLAERTGGTYSTLKVQPAELEDSGVYFCASSQERYKSYEQYFGPGTRLTVT.

The chain carries TRBV9 and TRBJ1-1; no clear D gene. Germline CDR1 and CDR2: SGDLS and YYNGEE. V was clipped by 7 bases and J by 4 bases, with 14 bases between them. The CDR3 covers 13 residues. CDR3 loop: CASSPRLGTEAFF. CDR3 coding DNA: TGTGCCAGCTCGCCCAGACTCGGCACTGAAGCTTTCTTT.

The chain joins TRBV30 to TRBJ1-4; D may be TRBD1 (6 bases). This CDR3 has 15 residues. V lost 0 bases, J lost 4 bases, and 12 bases lay in between. The V gene's germline CDR1 is GTSNPN and CDR2 SVGIG (reference sequence). In DNA, the CDR3 is TGTGCCTGGAGTGTACTAACAGGGCATAATGAAAAACTGTTTTTT. Amino acid sequence: CAWSVLTGHNEKLFF.

The chain couples TRBV9 to TRBJ2-3; a weak D match, TRBD1 (5 bases). Germline V gene sequence: CDR1 SGDLS, CDR2 YYNGEE. Trimming shortened V by 0 bases and J by 2 bases, and 13 bases separated the two germline ends. This CDR3 region has 16 residues. This chain's CDR3 is CASSVGGGAATDTQYF. DNA for the CDR3: TGTGCCAGCAGCGTAGGGGGTGGGGCTGCCACAGATACGCAGTATTTT.

The gene calls are TRBV5-6 and TRBJ1-1; weak D call: TRBD1 (6 bases). V gave up 6 bases and J gave up 6 bases, with 12 bases separating them. The CDR3 contains 12 residues. Per germline, CDR1 SGHDT and CDR2 YYEEEE. CDR3 nucleotides: TGTGCCAGCACCCTGAGGGGGGCTGAAGCTTTCTTT. Its protein product is CASTLRGAEAFF.

The chain uses TRBV7-6 and TRBJ1-1; a possible D gene is TRBD1 (6 bases). Germline V gene lookup returns CDR1 SGHVS and CDR2 FNYEAQ. This CDR3 contains 13 residues. V dropped 3 bases and J dropped 4 bases, with 9 bases sitting between them. DNA for the CDR3: TGTGCCAGCAGCTTCGGACAGAGCACTGAAGCTTTCTTT. This translates into CASSFGQSTEAFF.

The rearrangement links TRBV5-1 to TRBJ1-1; TRBD1 aligns across 8 bases. From germline, CDR1 is SGHRS and CDR2 YFSETQ. The V gene end was trimmed by 4 bases and the J gene end by 4 bases; junction bases not matched to a gene: 6. The CDR3 contains 14 residues. The CDR3 bases are TGCGCCAGCAGCGCAGGACAGGGTCCCACTGAAGCTTTCTTT. Its translation is CASSAGQGPTEAFF.

The chain has TRBV29-1 and TRBJ1-1; the D is unclear. Trimming cost V 4 bases and J 0 bases, with 12 bases left between them. CDR1 is SQVTM, CDR2 ANQGSEA, per germline. This CDR3 has 14 amino acids. The CDR3 DNA reads as TGCAGCGTTGGCAGGCAGACTATGAACACTGAAGCTTTCTTT. It is translated as CSVGRQTMNTEAFF.

The chain is built from TRBV5-5 and TRBJ2-7; 7 bases are shared with TRBD1. Trimming removed 4 bases from V and 2 bases from J; junction bases left unmatched: 9. The CDR3 is made up of 15 amino acids. Germline CDR1 SGHKS, CDR2 YYEKEE (reference sequence). The CDR3 DNA sequence: TGTGCCAGCAGCCGGCAGGGGGTAGAGACCTACGAGCAGTACTTC. Its protein is CASSRQGVETYEQYF.

As regards this clone: The identical CDR3 is also encoded by other nucleotide sequences in the sample. The rearrangement joins TRBV4-1 to TRBJ2-5; no firm D call. CDR3 length: 12 residues. V lost 1 base, J lost 4 bases, and 4 bases lay in between. Germline loops: CDR1 MGHRA, CDR2 YSYEKL. CDR3 loop: CASSQGGETQYF. The CDR3 bases are TGCGCCAGCAGCCAAGGTGGAGAGACCCAGTACTTC.

This clone was picked up one time. The rearrangement uses TRBV11-2 and TRBJ2-3; D not resolved. The CDR3 is 15 amino acids. Trimming removed 0 bases from V and 0 bases from J, with 7 bases in between. Germline-derived CDR1 and CDR2 are SGHAT and FQNNGV. The CDR3 coding sequence is TGTGCCAGCAGCTTAGATCTAGGCAGCACAGATACGCAGTATTTT. This encodes CASSLDLGSTDTQYF.

This clone appeared a few times. The chain recombines TRBV6-1 with TRBJ1-5; no clear D gene. Trimming left V 2 bases short and J 2 bases short, with 13 bases between. The germline V gene encodes CDR1 MNHNS and CDR2 SASEGT. The CDR3 totals 16 residues. The CDR3: CASSELSAGCNQPQHF. In nucleotides, the CDR3 is TGTGCCAGCAGTGAATTAAGTGCGGGGTGCAATCAGCCCCAGCATTTT.

This clone was observed once. The chain employs TRBV2 and TRBJ1-5; 7 bases align to TRBD1. This CDR3 comprises 14 residues. V dropped 5 bases and J dropped 5; count of bases not matched to a gene: 6. CDR1 is SNHLY and CDR2 is FYNNEI in the germline V gene. CDR3 protein: CASSWTGGDQPQHF. The CDR3 nucleotides are TGTGCCAGCAGTTGGACAGGAGGGGATCAGCCCCAGCATTTT.

This chain uses TRBV30 with TRBJ2-3; D is uncertain. Germline V gene lookup returns CDR1 GTSNPN and CDR2 SVGIG (reference sequence). V gave up 0 bases and J gave up 1 base, with 2 bases separating them. This CDR3 is built from 12 residues. CDR3 sequence reads: CAWSVRTDTQYF. The CDR3 bases are TGTGCCTGGAGTGTACGCACAGATACGCAGTATTTT.

V usage is TRBV5-8 and J usage is TRBJ2-7, with 9 bases that match TRBD2. Trimming cost V 2 bases and J 5 bases; bases outside gene matches: 11. Germline CDR1 is SGHTS and CDR2 is YDEGEE. The CDR3 extends over 16 amino acids. The CDR3 DNA follows: TGTGCCAGCAGCTTTTCTCCGGGCGGGAGGGCCAACGAGCAGTACTTC. Translating gives CASSFSPGGRANEQYF.

The chain carries TRBV6-6 and TRBJ2-1, with D possibly being TRBD1 (5 bases). V lost 11 bases, J lost 3 bases, and 14 bases lay in between. Germline V lookup: CDR1 MNHNY, CDR2 SVGAGI (reference sequence). The CDR3 is made up of 13 amino acids. In DNA form, the CDR3 reads TGTGCCTCAGCCTGGACAAACTACAATGAGCAGTTCTTC. It encodes CASAWTNYNEQFF.

This chain joins TRBV6-5 and TRBJ1-2, with D maybe TRBD1 (5 bases). This CDR3 comprises 14 residues. Deletions cut 0 bases from V and 8 bases from J, with 13 bases between. Germline CDR1 MNHEY, CDR2 SVGAGI. The CDR3, as DNA: TGTGCCAGCAGTTACTCGCGGGGCTTGGGAGGCTACACCTTC. It is translated as CASSYSRGLGGYTF.

V gene TRBV6-1 combines with J gene TRBJ2-2; 7 bases match TRBD1. V lost 8 bases to trimming and J lost 3 bases; unmatched junction nucleotides: 9. This CDR3 spans 15 amino acids. The V gene's germline CDR1 is MNHNS and CDR2 SASEGT. CDR3 bases: TGTGCCAGCCCCCCCGACAGGGTCGACACCGGGGAGCTGTTTTTT. Translated, it gives CASPPDRVDTGELFF.

This clone was picked up one time. This chain connects TRBV10-1 to TRBJ2-1, with TRBD1 matching over 7 bases. Looked up from germline, CDR1 is WNHNN and CDR2 is SYGVQD (reference sequence). This CDR3 has 15 amino acids. J gave up 6 bases and V 0 bases, and 5 bases lay outside the gene matches. The CDR3 DNA follows: TGCGCCAGCAGTGAGTCTCGGACAGGAGGCAATGAGCAGTTCTTC. It translates to CASSESRTGGNEQFF.

V gene TRBV9 combines with J gene TRBJ2-3; D tentatively reads TRBD1 or TRBD2 (5 bases each). CDR1 is SGDLS, CDR2 YYNGEE, per germline. The CDR3 runs to 15 residues. V lost 3 bases and J lost 1, with 12 bases in between. CDR3 residues: CASSAQSGRTDTQYF. The DNA for the CDR3 is TGTGCCAGCAGCGCCCAATCGGGACGCACAGATACGCAGTATTTT.

The V call is TRBV12-5, the J call TRBJ2-3; D not certain. The germline V and J ends were trimmed by 5 bases and 4 bases, with 10 bases remaining between them. This CDR3 has 13 amino acids. Germline V gene sequence: CDR1 LGHNT, CDR2 FRNRAP. CDR3 protein: CASGPSPPDTQYF. The DNA of the CDR3 is TGTGCTAGTGGTCCATCCCCACCAGATACGCAGTATTTT.

The V gene is TRBV29-1, the J gene TRBJ2-6; D gene uncertain. The CDR3 consists of 14 residues. The germline V gene encodes CDR1 SQVTM and CDR2 ANQGSEA. V was pared by 3 bases and J by 1 base, with 7 bases between. The chain's CDR3 is CSVELASGANVLTF. The CDR3 DNA follows: TGCAGCGTTGAGCTTGCTTCTGGGGCCAACGTCCTGACTTTC. Full variable domain (outside the CDR3, taken from reference TRBV29-1 and TRBJ2-6): SAVISQKPSRDICQRGTSLTIQCQVDSQVTMMFWYRQQPGQSLTLIATANQGSEATYESGFVIDKFPISRPNLTFSTLTVSNMSPEDSSIYLCSVELASGANVLTFGAGSRLTVL.

The V and J genes are TRBV29-1 and TRBJ1-1; D gene ambiguous. Germline CDR1 and CDR2: SQVTM and ANQGSEA. Trimming removed 4 bases at V and 11 bases at J, with 11 bases between. This CDR3 contains 10 residues. The CDR3 nucleotides are TGCAGCGTTGCCACAACGGGGGCTTTCTTT. This sequence encodes CSVATTGAFF.

V is TRBV5-4 and J is TRBJ2-2; perhaps TRBD1 as D (6 bases). The germline gives CDR1 SGHNT, CDR2 YYREEE (reference sequence). CDR3 length: 15 amino acids. V was clipped by 4 bases and J by 0 bases, with 10 bases between them. CDR3 residues: CASSLGAANTGELFF. As DNA, the CDR3 is TGTGCCAGCAGCCTGGGGGCGGCGAACACCGGGGAGCTGTTTTTT.

The chain joins TRBV7-2 to TRBJ2-7, with D unresolved. CDR3 length: 13 residues. Trimming took off 3 bases at V and 0 bases at J, with 6 bases between the two ends. Germline-derived CDR1 and CDR2 are SGHTA and FQGNSA. This CDR3 is CASSLASSYEQYF. The CDR3 nucleotides read TGTGCCAGCAGCTTGGCGAGCTCCTACGAGCAGTACTTC. Supplemented by reference TRBV7-2 and TRBJ2-7, the full variable domain reads GAGVSQSPSNKVTEKGKDVELRCDPISGHTALYWYRQSLGQGLEFLIYFQGNSAPDKSGLPSDRFSAERTGGSVSTLTIQRTQQEDSAVYLCASSLASSYEQYFGPGTRLTVT.

The chain is built from TRBV4-1 and TRBJ2-7; 11 bases match TRBD1. The V gene's germline CDR1 is MGHRA and CDR2 YSYEKL. V gave up 3 bases and J gave up 3 bases; unmatched junction bases: 4. This CDR3 is 15 amino acids long. The CDR3 spells CASSQAGTGGYEQYF. The CDR3 DNA follows: TGCGCCAGCAGCCAGGCCGGGACAGGGGGCTACGAGCAGTACTTC.